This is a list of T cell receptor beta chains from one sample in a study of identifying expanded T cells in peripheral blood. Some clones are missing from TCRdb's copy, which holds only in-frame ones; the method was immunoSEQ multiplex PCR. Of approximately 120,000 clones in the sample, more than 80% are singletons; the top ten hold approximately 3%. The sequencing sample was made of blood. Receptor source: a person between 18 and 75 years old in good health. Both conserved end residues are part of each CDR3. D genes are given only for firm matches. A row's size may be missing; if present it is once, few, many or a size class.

CDR3: CASSGGLGLSAFF; DNA: TGTGCCAGCAGCGGCGGACTGGGCCTATCGGCTTTCTTT; V: TRBV9; size: .; D: .; J: TRBJ1-1
CDR3: CSVVSQNEQFF; DNA: TGCAGCGTTGTATCCCAAAATGAGCAGTTCTTC; V: TRBV29-1; size: .; D: .; J: TRBJ2-1
CDR3: CASSLTSYNEQFF; DNA: TGTGCCAGCTCGTTAACCTCCTACAATGAGCAGTTCTTC; V: TRBV6-4; size: .; D: .; J: TRBJ2-1
CDR3: CASIPNIRFNYGYTF; DNA: TGTGCCAGCATCCCTAATATCAGGTTTAACTATGGCTACACCTTC; V: TRBV6-5; size: .; D: .; J: TRBJ1-2
CDR3: CASRGLGGNYGYTF; DNA: TGTGCCAGCAGGGGCCTTGGGGGCAACTATGGCTACACCTTC; V: TRBV2; size: few; D: .; J: TRBJ1-2
CDR3: CASSERQVYGYTF; DNA: TGTGCCAGCAGTGAACGGCAGGTCTATGGCTACACCTTC; V: TRBV2; size: .; D: .; J: TRBJ1-2
CDR3: CASSLNRVDTEAFF; DNA: TGTGCCAGCAGTTTAAACAGGGTGGACACTGAAGCTTTCTTT; V: TRBV27; size: .; D: .; J: TRBJ1-1
CDR3: CASSLASSGDGGYTF; DNA: TGTGCCAGCAGCTTAGCTTCGTCAGGGGATGGTGGCTACACCTTC; V: TRBV7-9; size: .; D: .; J: TRBJ1-2
CDR3: CASSLRTVGNSPLHF; DNA: TGTGCCAGCAGCCTCCGGACAGTGGGGAATTCACCCCTCCACTTT; V: TRBV7-9; size: .; D: .; J: TRBJ1-6
CDR3: CASSYPGDKGYTF; DNA: TGTGCCAGCAGTTACCCAGGGGACAAGGGCTACACCTTC; V: TRBV6-5; size: few; D: .; J: TRBJ1-2
CDR3: CASSVGGSYTGELFF; DNA: TGTGCCAGCAGCGTAGGCGGATCGTACACCGGGGAGCTGTTTTTT; V: TRBV6-5; size: few; D: .; J: TRBJ2-2
CDR3: CATSIGTVDEAFF; DNA: TGTGCCACCAGCATAGGGACAGTTGATGAAGCTTTCTTT; V: TRBV15; size: .; D: TRBD1; J: TRBJ1-1
CDR3: CASSPRTGKNTEAFF; DNA: TGTGCCAGCAGTCCCCGGACGGGAAAGAACACTGAAGCTTTCTTT; V: TRBV7-2; size: .; D: .; J: TRBJ1-1
CDR3: CASSFYYGSGNTIYF; DNA: TGTGCCAGCAGCTTCTATTATGGCTCTGGAAACACCATATATTTT; V: TRBV7-2; size: .; D: .; J: TRBJ1-3
CDR3: CASSYGGTVLAGYTF; DNA: TGTGCCAGCAGTTATGGGGGGACGGTTTTGGCTGGCTACACCTTC; V: TRBV6-6; size: .; D: .; J: TRBJ1-2
CDR3: CASSLTGGNTIYF; DNA: TGTGCCAGCAGCTTGACCGGGGGAAACACCATATATTTT; V: TRBV5-4; size: .; D: .; J: TRBJ1-3
CDR3: CASSLQGGWNTEAFF; DNA: TGCGCCAGCAGCTTGCAGGGTGGATGGAACACTGAAGCTTTCTTT; V: TRBV5-1; size: .; D: .; J: TRBJ1-1
CDR3: CASSEQGAYQPQHF; DNA: TGTGCCAGTAGCGAACAGGGGGCCTATCAGCCCCAGCATTTT; V: TRBV19; size: .; D: TRBD1; J: TRBJ1-5
CDR3: CASSYVGGYGNTIYF; DNA: TGTGCCAGCAGCTATGTGGGGGGATATGGAAACACCATATATTTT; V: TRBV7-9; size: once; D: .; J: TRBJ1-3
CDR3: CASSPRTDYGYTF; DNA: TGTGCCAGCTCACCTAGGACGGATTATGGCTACACCTTC; V: TRBV18; size: .; D: .; J: TRBJ1-2
CDR3: CASSQQGQRRGNEKLFF; DNA: TGCGCCAGCAGCCAACAGGGGCAACGCCGCGGTAATGAAAAACTGTTTTTT; V: TRBV4-1; size: .; D: .; J: TRBJ1-4
CDR3: CASSDPGRAGAFF; DNA: TGTGCCAGCAGCGACCCTGGCAGGGCGGGGGCTTTCTTT; V: TRBV7-8; size: .; D: .; J: TRBJ1-1
CDR3: CASSLGMGPRDEKLFF; DNA: TGTGCCAGCAGCCTAGGGATGGGACCGAGGGATGAAAAACTGTTTTTT; V: TRBV13; size: .; D: .; J: TRBJ1-4
CDR3: CASSTRDSFLGYTF; DNA: TGTGCCAGTAGTACCCGGGACTCCTTTCTGGGCTACACCTTC; V: TRBV19; size: .; D: .; J: TRBJ1-2
CDR3: CASSQDLRGGLYEQYF; DNA: TGCGCCAGCAGCCAAGACCTCCGGGGGGGCCTTTACGAGCAGTACTTC; V: TRBV4-3; size: .; D: TRBD2; J: TRBJ2-7
CDR3: CASSLRGPYEQYF; DNA: TGTGCCAGCAGCTTGCGTGGCCCCTACGAGCAGTACTTC; V: TRBV5-6; size: .; D: .; J: TRBJ2-7
CDR3: CASSMLAGGSTDTQYF; DNA: TGTGCCAGCAGCATGTTAGCGGGGGGAAGCACAGATACGCAGTATTTT; V: TRBV7-2; size: .; D: TRBD2; J: TRBJ2-3
CDR3: CASSQQGSDEQYF; DNA: TGTGCCAGCAGCCAACAGGGTAGCGACGAGCAGTACTTC; V: TRBV5-4; size: few; D: .; J: TRBJ2-7
CDR3: CASSLDWSSGNTIYF; DNA: TGTGCCAGCAGTTTAGACTGGAGCTCTGGAAACACCATATATTTT; V: TRBV27; size: .; D: .; J: TRBJ1-3
CDR3: CASSDSHRGVDGYTF; DNA: TGCGCCAGCAGCGATTCCCACAGGGGGGTGGATGGCTACACCTTC; V: TRBV5-1; size: .; D: TRBD1; J: TRBJ1-2
CDR3: CASSQEPVPNEKLFF; DNA: TGCGCCAGCAGCCAAGAACCCGTTCCCAATGAAAAACTGTTTTTT; V: TRBV4-3; size: once; D: .; J: TRBJ1-4
CDR3: CAHSGSTTDTQYF; DNA: TGTGCCCACAGCGGGAGTACCACAGATACGCAGTATTTT; V: TRBV6-6; size: .; D: TRBD2; J: TRBJ2-3
CDR3: CASSDLLDTQYF; DNA: TGCGCCAGCAGCGATTTACTGGATACGCAGTATTTT; V: TRBV4-1; size: .; D: .; J: TRBJ2-3
CDR3: CASSQDVSTDTQYF; DNA: TGCGCCAGCAGCCAAGACGTCAGCACAGATACGCAGTATTTT; V: TRBV4-3; size: .; D: .; J: TRBJ2-3
CDR3: CASSIWGRGSNQPQHF; DNA: TGTGCCAGTAGTATTTGGGGCCGGGGTAGCAATCAGCCCCAGCATTTT; V: TRBV19; size: .; D: .; J: TRBJ1-5
CDR3: CASSFRDTEAFF; DNA: TGTGCCAGCAGCTTCCGGGACACTGAAGCTTTCTTT; V: TRBV5-4; size: .; D: .; J: TRBJ1-1
CDR3: CASSIWAANTGELFF; DNA: TGTGCCAGTAGTATTTGGGCAGCGAACACCGGGGAGCTGTTTTTT; V: TRBV19; size: once; D: .; J: TRBJ2-2
CDR3: CASSFQQGAGAFF; DNA: TGTGCCAGCAGCTTTCAACAGGGGGCGGGAGCTTTCTTT; V: TRBV11-3; size: .; D: TRBD1; J: TRBJ1-1
CDR3: CAWRRGGYTF; DNA: TGTGCCTGGAGGCGGGGAGGCTACACCTTC; V: TRBV30; size: few; D: .; J: TRBJ1-2
CDR3: CASSRTGGGPQHF; DNA: TGTGCCAGCAGTCGGACAGGGGGCGGGCCCCAGCATTTT; V: TRBV14; size: .; D: TRBD1; J: TRBJ1-5
CDR3: CASSLWSAEQYF; DNA: TGTGCCAGCAGCTTATGGTCCGCCGAGCAGTACTTC; V: TRBV7-6; size: .; D: .; J: TRBJ2-7
CDR3: CASSNRLGGYTF; DNA: TGTGCCAGCAGCAATAGACTGGGGGGCTACACCTTC; V: TRBV27; size: .; D: .; J: TRBJ1-2
CDR3: CASSYGNRRGNSPLHF; DNA: TGTGCCAGCAGTTACGGAAATCGGAGGGGCAATTCACCCCTCCACTTT; V: TRBV6-5; size: .; D: .; J: TRBJ1-6
CDR3: CASSFAISDRNTEAFF; DNA: TGTGCCAGCAGCTTCGCGATTTCCGACAGAAACACTGAAGCTTTCTTT; V: TRBV11-2; size: .; D: .; J: TRBJ1-1
CDR3: CAWRVSGANVLTF; DNA: TGTGCCTGGAGGGTGTCTGGGGCCAACGTCCTGACTTTC; V: TRBV30; size: .; D: .; J: TRBJ2-6
CDR3: CASSLVGGRDTQYF; DNA: TGTGCCAGCAGCTTGGTGGGGGGGCGAGATACGCAGTATTTT; V: TRBV11-2; size: few; D: .; J: TRBJ2-3
CDR3: CASSQASSQGWVGTDTQYF; DNA: TGCGCCAGCAGCCAAGCCTCGAGTCAGGGTTGGGTTGGGACAGATACGCAGTATTTT; V: TRBV4-1; size: .; D: .; J: TRBJ2-3
CDR3: CASSRERTDTSNSPLHF; DNA: TGCGCCAGCAGCCGAGAAAGAACAGACACCTCGAATTCACCCCTCCACTTT; V: TRBV4-1; size: .; D: .; J: TRBJ1-6
CDR3: CASSYPGDKSTEAFF; DNA: TGTGCCAGCAGCTATCCGGGGGACAAGAGCACTGAAGCTTTCTTT; V: TRBV21-1; size: .; D: .; J: TRBJ1-1
CDR3: CASSLGNSFDTEAFF; DNA: TGTGCCAGCAGCTTAGGGAACAGTTTTGACACTGAAGCTTTCTTT; V: TRBV7-8; size: .; D: .; J: TRBJ1-1
CDR3: CSVVRDRGSYEQYF; DNA: TGCAGCGTTGTCCGGGACAGGGGTTCCTACGAGCAGTACTTC; V: TRBV29-1; size: .; D: TRBD1; J: TRBJ2-7
CDR3: CASSPTVGNTGELFF; DNA: TGTGCCAGCAGCCCCACGGTAGGGAACACCGGGGAGCTGTTTTTT; V: TRBV11-2; size: .; D: .; J: TRBJ2-2
CDR3: CASSLVAGRMGEQYF; DNA: TGCGCCAGCAGCTTGGTAGCAGGTAGGATGGGAGAGCAGTACTTC; V: TRBV5-1; size: .; D: .; J: TRBJ2-7
CDR3: CASTLGELGEQFF; DNA: TGTGCCAGCACCCTTGGGGAGTTGGGCGAGCAGTTCTTC; V: TRBV9; size: .; D: .; J: TRBJ2-1
CDR3: CASTASGGRPYEQYF; DNA: TGTGCCAGTACAGCTAGCGGGGGCCGACCCTACGAGCAGTACTTC; V: TRBV19; size: .; D: TRBD2; J: TRBJ2-7
CDR3: CATSRADRRSSPLHF; DNA: TGTGCCACCAGCAGAGCGGACAGGAGGAGTTCACCCCTCCACTTT; V: TRBV15; size: .; D: TRBD1; J: TRBJ1-6